The entry that follows covers one T cell receptor beta chain sequence. The data were obtained in a study of blood T cell repertoires in COVID-19. Study background: The United States, Italy and Spain provided the acute and convalescent COVID-19 samples.

The assay was immunoSEQ multiplex PCR, and TCRdb's table has in-frame clones only and misses some. This sample carries over 100,000 clones, about 87% of them seen once, and the ten largest clones take under 2.5%. The clonotype comes from a middle-aged man with active COVID-19. The sequenced material came from peripheral blood.

The CDR3 DNA sequence: TGTGCCAGCAGCCAAGTGAGCGCGGGGGGGCCGGATACGCAGTATTTT. Its translation is CASSQVSAGGPDTQYF. The chain uses TRBV4-2 and TRBJ2-3; 9 bases map to TRBD2. The CDR3 consists of 16 residues. V shed 1 base and J 6 bases; nucleotides not matched to a gene: 8. CDR1 and CDR2 (germline): LGHNA, YNFKEQ.